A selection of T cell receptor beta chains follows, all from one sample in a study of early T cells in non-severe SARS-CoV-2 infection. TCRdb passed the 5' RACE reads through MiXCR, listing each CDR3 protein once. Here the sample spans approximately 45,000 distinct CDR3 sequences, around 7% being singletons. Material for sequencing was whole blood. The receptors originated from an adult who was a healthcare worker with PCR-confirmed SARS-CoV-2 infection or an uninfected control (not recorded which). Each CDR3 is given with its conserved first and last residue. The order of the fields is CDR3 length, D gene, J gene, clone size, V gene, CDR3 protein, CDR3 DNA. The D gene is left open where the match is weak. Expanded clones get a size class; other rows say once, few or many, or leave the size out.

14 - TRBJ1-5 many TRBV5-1 CASSFGQPDQPQHF TGCGCCAGCAGCTTCGGACAGCCCGATCAGCCCCAGCATTTT
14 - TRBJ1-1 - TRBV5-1 CASSLEEGTTEAFF TGCGCCAGCAGCTTGGAAGAGGGGACCACTGAAGCTTTCTTT
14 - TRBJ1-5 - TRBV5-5 CASSPSLGNQPQHF TGTGCCAGCAGCCCTTCTCTAGGCAACCAGCCCCAGCATTTT
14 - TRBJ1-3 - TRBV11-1 CASSFGDSGNTIYF TGTGCCAGCAGCTTTGGAGATTCTGGAAACACCATATATTTT
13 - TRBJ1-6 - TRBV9 CASSPHPNSHLHF TGTGCCAGCAGCCCCCACCCCAATTCACACCTCCACTTT
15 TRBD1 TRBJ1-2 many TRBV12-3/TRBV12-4 CASSRGTGAHYGYTF TGTGCCAGCAGCCGAGGGACAGGTGCTCACTATGGCTACACCTTC
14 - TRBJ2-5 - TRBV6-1 CASSESWGQETQYF TGTGCCAGCAGTGAATCTTGGGGGCAAGAGACCCAGTACTTC
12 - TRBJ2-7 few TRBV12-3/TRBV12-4 CASSLEGGEQYF TGTGCCAGCAGTTTAGAGGGGGGGGAGCAGTACTTC
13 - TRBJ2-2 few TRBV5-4 CASSQDTGGELFF TGTGCCAGCAGCCAAGACACTGGCGGGGAGCTGTTTTTT
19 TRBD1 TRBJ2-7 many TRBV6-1 CASKRAGQGAFTERYEQYF TGTGCCAGCAAGCGCGCCGGACAGGGGGCGTTTACGGAGCGCTACGAGCAGTACTTC
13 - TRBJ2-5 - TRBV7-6 CASSPRYQETQYF TGTGCCAGCAGCCCCAGGTACCAAGAGACCCAGTACTTC
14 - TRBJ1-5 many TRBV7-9 CASSPRTTSQPQHF TGTGCCAGCAGCCCCCGGACAACGAGTCAGCCCCAGCATTTT
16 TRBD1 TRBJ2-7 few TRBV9 CASSPSGTGASYEQYF TGTGCCAGCAGCCCCTCCGGGACAGGGGCTTCCTACGAGCAGTACTTC
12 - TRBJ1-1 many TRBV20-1 CSARDGDTEAFF TGCAGTGCTAGGGACGGAGACACTGAAGCTTTCTTT
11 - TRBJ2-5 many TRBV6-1 CATTWRETQYF TGTGCCACAACGTGGCGAGAGACCCAGTACTTC
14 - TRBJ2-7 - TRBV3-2 CASSHDRVGYEQYF TGTGCCAGCAGCCATGACAGGGTTGGATACGAGCAGTACTTC
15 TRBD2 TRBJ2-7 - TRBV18 CASSPPTGGAWEQYF TGTGCCAGCTCACCACCTACCGGGGGGGCTTGGGAGCAGTACTTC
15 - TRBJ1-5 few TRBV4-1 CASSLQDSGNQPQHF TGCGCCAGCAGTCTACAAGACTCTGGCAATCAGCCCCAGCATTTT
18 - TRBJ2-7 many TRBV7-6 CASSNPRGGTDPSYEQYF TGTGCCAGCAGCAATCCTAGAGGAGGGACGGACCCCTCCTACGAGCAGTACTTC
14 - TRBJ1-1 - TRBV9 CASSVGQMNTEAFF TGTGCCAGCAGCGTAGGGCAAATGAACACTGAAGCTTTCTTT
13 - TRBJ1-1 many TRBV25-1 CASSVAVNTEAFF TGTGCCAGCAGTGTGGCTGTGAACACTGAAGCTTTCTTT
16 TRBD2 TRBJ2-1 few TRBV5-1 CASSSRASGGFHEQFF TGCGCCAGCAGCTCACGGGCTAGCGGGGGTTTTCATGAGCAGTTCTTC
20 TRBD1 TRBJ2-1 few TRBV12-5 CASGLVTYGTGVGSYNEQFF TGTGCTAGTGGTTTGGTAACTTATGGGACAGGGGTAGGGTCCTACAATGAGCAGTTCTTC
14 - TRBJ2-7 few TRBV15 CATSREGTSYEQYF TGTGCCACCAGCAGAGAAGGGACCTCCTACGAGCAGTACTTC
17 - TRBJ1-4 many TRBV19 CASSINGFRATNEKLFF TGTGCCAGTAGTATTAACGGGTTCCGGGCAACTAATGAAAAACTGTTTTTT
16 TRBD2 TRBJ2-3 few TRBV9 CASSVLAGGNTDTQYF TGTGCCAGCAGCGTTCTAGCGGGGGGAAACACAGATACGCAGTATTTT
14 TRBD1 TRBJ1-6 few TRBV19 CASSNLDRNSPLHF TGTGCCAGTAGCAATTTGGACAGGAATTCACCCCTCCACTTT
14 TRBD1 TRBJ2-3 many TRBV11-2 CASSIGQGKDTQYF TGTGCCAGCAGCATAGGACAGGGGAAGGATACGCAGTATTTT
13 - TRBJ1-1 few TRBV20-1 CSGGRYMNTEAFF TGCAGTGGGGGCCGATACATGAACACTGAAGCTTTCTTT
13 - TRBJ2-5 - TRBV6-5 CASRSPGWETQYF TGTGCCAGCAGGTCTCCTGGGTGGGAGACCCAGTACTTC
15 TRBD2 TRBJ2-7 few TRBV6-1 CASAGLAGGPYEQYF TGTGCCAGCGCCGGACTAGCGGGGGGGCCGTACGAGCAGTACTTC
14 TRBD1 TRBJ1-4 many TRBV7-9 CASRWDSPNEKLFF TGTGCCAGCAGGTGGGACAGTCCTAATGAAAAACTGTTTTTT
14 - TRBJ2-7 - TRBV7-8 CASSLGQRIYEQYF TGTGCCAGCAGCTTAGGGCAACGTATCTACGAGCAGTACTTC
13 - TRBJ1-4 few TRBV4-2 CASSQENPEKLFF TGTGCCAGCAGCCAAGAAAATCCTGAAAAACTGTTTTTT
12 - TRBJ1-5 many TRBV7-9 CASCTGNQPQHF TGTGCCAGCTGCACAGGGAATCAGCCCCAGCATTTT
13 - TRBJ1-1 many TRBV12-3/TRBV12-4 CASSFQGNTEAFF TGTGCCAGCAGTTTTCAGGGTAACACTGAAGCTTTCTTT
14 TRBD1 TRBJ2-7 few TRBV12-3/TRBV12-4 CASTLTGGSYEQYF TGTGCCAGCACCCTGACAGGGGGCTCCTACGAGCAGTACTTC
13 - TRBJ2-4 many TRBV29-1 CSVDISGGGIQYF TGCAGCGTTGATATATCCGGGGGCGGCATTCAGTACTTC
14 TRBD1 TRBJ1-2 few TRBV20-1 CSASRDRGPDGYTF TGCAGTGCTAGTAGGGACAGGGGGCCAGATGGCTACACCTTC